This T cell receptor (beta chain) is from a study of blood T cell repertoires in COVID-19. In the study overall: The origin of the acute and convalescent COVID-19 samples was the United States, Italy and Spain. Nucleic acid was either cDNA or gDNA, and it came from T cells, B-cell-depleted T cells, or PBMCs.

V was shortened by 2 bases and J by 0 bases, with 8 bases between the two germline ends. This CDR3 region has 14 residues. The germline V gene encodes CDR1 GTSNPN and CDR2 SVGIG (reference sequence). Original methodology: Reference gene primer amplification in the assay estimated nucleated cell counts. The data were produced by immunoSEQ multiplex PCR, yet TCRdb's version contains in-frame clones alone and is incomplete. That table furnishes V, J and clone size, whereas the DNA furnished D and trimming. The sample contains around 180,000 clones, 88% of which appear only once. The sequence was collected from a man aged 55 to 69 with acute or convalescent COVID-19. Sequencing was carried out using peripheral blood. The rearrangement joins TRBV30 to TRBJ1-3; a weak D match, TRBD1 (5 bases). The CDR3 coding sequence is TGTGCCTGGAGTAGGGGCGGCTCTGGAAACACCATATATTTT. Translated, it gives CAWSRGGSGNTIYF.